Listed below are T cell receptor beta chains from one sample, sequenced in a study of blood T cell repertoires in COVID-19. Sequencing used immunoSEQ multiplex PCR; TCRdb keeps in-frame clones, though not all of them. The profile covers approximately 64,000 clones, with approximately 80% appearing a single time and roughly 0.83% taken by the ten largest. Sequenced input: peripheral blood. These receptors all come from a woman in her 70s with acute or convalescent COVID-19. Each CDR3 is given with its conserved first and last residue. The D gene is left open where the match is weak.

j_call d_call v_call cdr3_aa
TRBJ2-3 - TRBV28 CASQRPNTDTQYF
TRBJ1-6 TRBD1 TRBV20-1 CSASTGTGVSPLHF
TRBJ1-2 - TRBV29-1 CSVATQEGSGGYTF
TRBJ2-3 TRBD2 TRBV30 CAWNPGGEGDTQYF
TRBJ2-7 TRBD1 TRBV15 CATSREGQPRGEQYF
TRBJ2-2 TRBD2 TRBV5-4 CASSFPRASGGAGELFF
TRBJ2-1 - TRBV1 CTSSQVPSSGSCNEQFF
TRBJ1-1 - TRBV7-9 CASSLAAVGTEAFF
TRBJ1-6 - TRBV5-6 CASSLGAGDSPLHF
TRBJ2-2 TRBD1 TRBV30 CAWKRQGRAGELFF
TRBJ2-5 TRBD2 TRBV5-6 CASTGLAGVETQYF
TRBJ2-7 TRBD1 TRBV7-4 CASSLAQTGGYGEQYF
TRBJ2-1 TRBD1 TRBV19 CASSKLQGAGEEKQFF